The TCR beta chain under discussion was sequenced for a study of OX40 agonist ivuxolimab in advanced cancers. For the study at large: Hepatocellular carcinoma, melanoma, renal cell or head and neck cancer was diagnosed in the dose-escalation patients.

Assay used: immunoSEQ multiplex PCR; TCRdb lists only in-frame clones, some missing. The sample holds tens of thousands of clones, roughly 83% seen once. In germline, CDR1 is MNHNS, CDR2 SASEGT. The germline V and J ends were trimmed by 11 bases and 2 bases, with 16 bases remaining between them. The CDR3 is made up of 13 amino acids. Sampled blood was obtained at baseline, cycle 4 day 1, and cycle 7 day 1. Sequenced material: CD4+ or CD8+ T cells sorted from blood, taken in a trial of the OX40 agonist ivuxolimab. The chain combines TRBV6-1 with TRBJ2-7; the D call may be TRBD1 or TRBD2 (5 bases each). The TCR comes from an adult with an advanced solid tumor such as melanoma, head and neck, liver or kidney cancer. The CDR3 protein is CAAGLGETYEQYF. For the CDR3, the DNA is TGTGCCGCAGGGCTTGGGGAGACCTACGAGCAGTACTTC.